This T cell receptor beta chain was profiled in a study of blood T cell repertoires in COVID-19. Across the study: The United States, Italy and Spain provided the acute and convalescent COVID-19 samples.

Methods used by the authors: Cell counts per sample came from amplifying reference gene primers. The table came from immunoSEQ multiplex PCR; TCRdb's copy has only in-frame clones and leaves some out. The V and J calls and clone size come from that table; D and trimming were worked out from the DNA. This table holds about 81,000 clones, nearly 95% found once. Germline V lookup: CDR1 LNHDA, CDR2 SQIVND (reference sequence). V was pared by 5 bases and J by 5 bases, with 4 bases of the junction left unmatched. This CDR3 region has 14 residues. The sequence was obtained from a human donor with active COVID-19. The donor label of this sample is uncertain. Sequencing used peripheral blood. The chain employs TRBV19 and TRBJ2-3, with 10 bases aligning to TRBD2. The CDR3 region has the DNA TGTGCCAGTAGTCTAGCGGGAGCCATAGATACGCAGTATTTT. The encoded protein is CASSLAGAIDTQYF.